This T cell receptor beta chain was obtained from a study of blood T cell repertoires in COVID-19. Study-wide context: Researchers got acute and convalescent COVID-19 samples from the United States, Italy and Spain. The cDNA or gDNA used as material had been derived from T cells, B-cell-depleted T cells, or PBMCs.

V was clipped by 6 bases and J by 4 bases; unmatched bases: 6. There are 14 residues in the CDR3. Germline CDR1 is MNHEY and CDR2 is SVGAGI. Original processing notes: Reference gene primers were amplified, and this amplification served to estimate nucleated cell counts. The table came from immunoSEQ multiplex PCR; TCRdb's copy has only in-frame clones and leaves some out. That table is the source of V, J and clone size, and D and trimming were worked out from the DNA. The data hold around 230,000 clones, with 81% observed a single time. This TCR was recovered from a woman aged 80 or over with acute or convalescent COVID-19. Sequencing was carried out using peripheral blood. V usage is TRBV6-5 and J usage is TRBJ1-5; 7 nucleotides align to TRBD1. Here the CDR3 reads CASSLGTENQPQHF. As DNA, the CDR3 is TGTGCCAGCAGCCTAGGGACAGAAAATCAGCCCCAGCATTTT.